The clone carrying this T cell receptor beta chain occurred many times. This sample is part of a study of CD8 T cells in ankylosing spondylitis. This CDR3 has 15 residues. The V and J ends lost 5 bases and 0 bases, in that order; junction bases with no gene match: 4. The germline gives CDR1 SGHAT, CDR2 FQNNGV. MiXCR was run by TCRdb on the 5' RACE reads, yielding one entry per CDR3 protein. This table has some 130,000 distinct CDR3 sequences, 7% to 10% appearing once. Sequencing input: synovial fluid, either unsorted or a sorted T cell fraction (not recorded which). The origin of this receptor is a male donor with ankylosing spondylitis. The rearrangement joins TRBV11-2 to TRBJ2-7; 10 nucleotides match TRBD2. DNA for the CDR3: TGTGCCAGCAGCCCAGGACTAGCGGACTCCTACGAGCAGTACTTC. Translation: CASSPGLADSYEQYF.